The present TCR beta chain was sequenced within a study of T cell repertoires in aging, cancer and after chemotherapy. Study summary: Donor ages fell into six groups from 30 or younger up to 70 or older. Over several months to years, re-sampled healthy donor repertoires clearly shared clones. The whole study produced a dataset of some 10 million TCR reads.

Broader study findings: Median generation probability rose over the chemotherapy interval in each cancer cohort, suggesting rebound thymic output.

A mixed TRB-A/B primer pool amplified rearranged TRB by multiplex touch-down PCR. TCRdb reprocessed the multiplex PCR reads with MiXCR, giving one entry per CDR3 protein. The table shows fewer than 15,000 distinct CDR3 sequences, with 25% occurring only once. The CDR3 is 15 amino acids. Germline V gene data show CDR1 as SGHRS and CDR2 as YFSETQ. The junction had 6 bases not matched to a gene; V was cut back by 1 base and J by 2 bases. Peripheral blood genomic DNA, not sorted cells or RNA, was the template. In the case of this clonotype: Antigen: not known.

What was sequenced was blood. The rearrangement joins TRBV5-1 to TRBJ2-7, with 7 bases matching TRBD1. The clonotype originates from a human donor in good health. The CDR3 is CASSLQAGGTYEQYF. The CDR3 nucleotides read TGCGCCAGCAGCTTGCAGGCAGGGGGTACCTACGAGCAGTACTTC.